Below are 24 T cell receptor beta chains sequenced from a single sample in a study of PD-1 blockade in classical Hodgkin lymphoma. Assay used: immunoSEQ multiplex PCR; TCRdb lists only in-frame clones, some missing. The table includes roughly 51,000 clones, around 76% detected once. Time point here: cycle 4 day 1 (C4D1), after five to seven weeks of nivolumab. In every patient, relapse followed autologous stem cell transplantation, while exposure to brentuximab vedotin differed. Sample: peripheral blood mononuclear cells (PBMCs), taken before the fourth cycle of nivolumab. The receptor set was obtained from a human donor with classical Hodgkin lymphoma.

This rearrangement joins TRBV7-6 to TRBJ2-5; TRBD2 agrees at 13 bases. Germline loops: CDR1 SGHVS, CDR2 FNYEAQ. The J segment lost 5 bases and the V segment lost 3 bases, leaving 12 bases of the junction unmatched. The CDR3 has 18 amino acids. The CDR3 reads CASSLPGTSGMVGETQYF. The CDR3 region has the DNA TGTGCCAGCAGCTTGCCCGGGACTAGCGGGATGGTTGGGGAGACCCAGTACTTC.

CDR3 sequence reads: CASSLKGAPTDTQYF. CDR3 DNA sequence: TGTGCCAGCAGTTTAAAAGGGGCACCCACAGATACGCAGTATTTT. The rearrangement uses TRBV27 and TRBJ2-3; D might be TRBD1 (5 bases). The germline V and J ends were trimmed by 2 bases and 2 bases, with 11 bases remaining between them. Germline lookup yields CDR1 MNHEY and CDR2 SMNVEV (reference sequence). The CDR3 consists of 15 residues.

V usage is TRBV10-3 and J usage is TRBJ2-7, with a weak D call TRBD1 (6 bases). V was cut by 3 bases and J by 3 bases, with 18 bases left in between. This CDR3 region has 16 residues. Germline CDR1 is ENHRY and CDR2 is SYGVKD. The CDR3 loop reads CAISDPFRGKIYEQYF. CDR3 nucleotide sequence: TGTGCCATCAGTGACCCTTTCAGGGGAAAAATCTACGAGCAGTACTTC.

J is TRBJ1-1 and V is TRBV2; 11 bases line up with TRBD1. V lost 3 bases and J lost 1; bases outside the gene matches: 7. There are 17 residues in the CDR3. Germline assignment: CDR1 SNHLY and CDR2 FYNNEI. CDR3 in DNA: TGTGCCAGCAGTGACGGACAGGGGGCCTTATGGAACACTGAAGCTTTCTTT. It specifies CASSDGQGALWNTEAFF.

The chain combines TRBV28 with TRBJ2-3; D remains unclear. V lost 3 bases and J lost 4, with 2 bases in between. CDR3 length: 11 residues. The germline CDR1 and CDR2 sequences are MDHEN and SYDVKM. In DNA, the CDR3 is TGTGCCAGCAGTTTGGCAGATACGCAGTATTTT. It encodes CASSLADTQYF.

This rearrangement joins TRBV18 to TRBJ2-7; D remains ambiguous. V dropped 3 bases and J dropped 4 bases, with 7 bases sitting between them. The CDR3 is 12 residues long. Per germline, CDR1 KGHSH and CDR2 LQKENI. In DNA form, the CDR3 reads TGTGCCAGCTCACCCGTAGTGTACGAGCAGTACTTC. It codes for CASSPVVYEQYF.

This chain links TRBV7-9 with TRBJ2-2; TRBD1 matches 9 bases. The CDR3 extends over 17 amino acids. V gave up 5 bases and J gave up 4 bases; unmatched junction bases: 11. The germline CDR1 and CDR2 sequences are SEHNR and FQNEAQ (reference sequence). In DNA, the CDR3 is TGTGCCAGCAGCCACACCACCGGGACAGGGACCACCGGGGAGCTGTTTTTT. Translation: CASSHTTGTGTTGELFF.

This chain joins TRBV2 and TRBJ2-2, with TRBD2 matching over 14 bases. With 7 bases clipped from V and 4 bases from J, the junction kept 5 bases outside the gene matches. Per the germline V gene, CDR1 is SNHLY and CDR2 is FYNNEI. This CDR3 has 16 amino acids. CDR3 nucleotide sequence: TGTGCCAGCACCGGGACTAGCGGGAGTTCCACCGGGGAGCTGTTTTTT. Residues: CASTGTSGSSTGELFF.

This chain joins TRBV11-3 and TRBJ2-7; D perhaps matches TRBD1 (6 bases). This CDR3 spans 15 amino acids. The germline V gene has CDR1 SGHNT and CDR2 YENEEA. The germline V and J ends were trimmed by 5 bases and 3 bases, with 17 bases remaining between them. The CDR3: CASSPGQPSLYEQYF. CDR3 nucleotides: TGTGCCAGCAGCCCCGGACAGCCTTCTCTCTACGAGCAGTACTTC. The full variable domain, in which reference TRBV11-3 and TRBJ2-7 provide the parts outside the CDR3, is EAGVVQSPRYKIIEKKQPVAFWCNPISGHNTLYWYLQNLGQGPELLIRYENEEAVDDSQLPKDRFSAERLKGVDSTLKIQPAELGDSAVYLCASSPGQPSLYEQYFGPGTRLTVT.

This chain connects TRBV10-3 to TRBJ2-7; D is possibly TRBD1 or TRBD2 (7 bases each). Germline values: CDR1 ENHRY, CDR2 SYGVKD. The CDR3 runs 15 residues. Trimming stripped 6 bases from V and 0 bases from J, with 15 bases between. CDR3 DNA: TGTGCCATCAGGGGAGGGACAGACAGCTCCTACGAGCAGTACTTC. Its protein is CAIRGGTDSSYEQYF.

The chain links TRBV7-2 to TRBJ2-1; TRBD2 might be the D (6 bases). The CDR3 is 16 residues long. Between the trimmed V and J ends, which lost 1 base and 3 bases, there was a span of 13 bases. Germline assignment: CDR1 SGHTA and CDR2 FQGNSA. CDR3 sequence: CASSLVSGVIYNEQFF. DNA for the CDR3: TGTGCCAGCAGCTTAGTTTCGGGGGTTATCTACAATGAGCAGTTCTTC. The full variable domain, its missing parts supplied by reference TRBV7-2 and TRBJ2-1, is GAGVSQSPSNKVTEKGKDVELRCDPISGHTALYWYRQSLGQGLEFLIYFQGNSAPDKSGLPSDRFSAERTGGSVSTLTIQRTQQEDSAVYLCASSLVSGVIYNEQFFGPGTRLTVL.

CDR3 amino acids: CASSPTLGTTDTQYF. In DNA form, the CDR3 reads TGTGCCAGCAGCCCCACACTGGGCACCACAGATACGCAGTATTTT. This chain connects TRBV7-9 to TRBJ2-3; D gene uncertain. Germline V lookup: CDR1 SEHNR, CDR2 FQNEAQ (reference sequence). V lost 5 bases, J lost 2 bases, and 14 bases lay in between. The CDR3 covers 15 residues.

This clone counts as medium-sized. The chain combines TRBV6-1 with TRBJ1-2; 7 bases map to TRBD1. Per the germline V gene, CDR1 is MNHNS and CDR2 is SASEGT. This CDR3 has 13 residues. Trimming cost V 6 bases and J 7 bases; bases outside gene matches: 8. The CDR3 reads CASSSQGLGGYTF. Written as DNA, the CDR3 is TGTGCCAGCAGCTCACAGGGGCTTGGTGGCTACACCTTC.

This chain links TRBV2 with TRBJ1-2; 8 nucleotides agree with TRBD1. Germline trimming cut 7 bases from V and 6 bases from J; bases unmatched to any gene: 7. Per germline, CDR1 SNHLY and CDR2 FYNNEI. The length of the CDR3 is 13 residues. The CDR3 DNA reads as TGTGCCAGCAACAACCAGGGGGCCGATGGCTACACCTTC. Translation gives CASNNQGADGYTF.

This chain connects TRBV28 to TRBJ1-2; D is uncertain. Germline CDR1 reads MDHEN; CDR2 reads SYDVKM. The CDR3 extends over 17 amino acids. V lost 2 bases to trimming and J lost 4 bases, with 20 bases between them. CDR3 coding DNA: TGTGCCAGCAGTTTAAAGCCCTTCGTACACAGACCCTATGGCTACACCTTC. Its protein is CASSLKPFVHRPYGYTF.

CDR3 sequence (DNA): TGTGCCAGCAGTAACTCAGGGTCCTACGAGCAGTACTTC. Its protein is CASSNSGSYEQYF. The V call is TRBV28, the J call TRBJ2-7; TRBD1 might be the D (5 bases). The CDR3 is 13 residues long. V was clipped by 5 bases and J by 1 base, with 9 bases between them. CDR1 is MDHEN and CDR2 is SYDVKM in the germline V gene.

This clone turned up a few times. The CDR3 is CASMAGVGSNQPQHF. CDR3 DNA sequence: TGTGCCAGTATGGCAGGGGTGGGGAGCAATCAGCCCCAGCATTTT. The chain employs TRBV19 and TRBJ1-5; perhaps TRBD1 as D (6 bases). Looked up from germline, CDR1 is LNHDA and CDR2 is SQIVND (reference sequence). V shed 7 bases and J shed 1 base, with 14 bases lying between them. This CDR3 has 15 residues.

The chain employs TRBV6-5 and TRBJ1-6, with TRBD1 matching 8 bases. V was clipped by 5 bases and J by 9 bases; unmatched bases: 3. The CDR3 has 13 amino acids. Germline-derived CDR1 and CDR2 are MNHEY and SVGAGI. The CDR3 loop reads CASSDRGVSPLHF. CDR3 DNA: TGTGCCAGCAGTGACAGGGGAGTTTCACCCCTCCACTTT.

There are a few counts of this clone. The chain links TRBV6-1 to TRBJ2-3; D not resolved. Trimming left V 6 bases short and J 0 bases short, with 13 bases between. Germline V gene data show CDR1 as MNHNS and CDR2 as SASEGT. CDR3 size: 15 residues. The CDR3 sequence is CASSLTATSTDTQYF. In nucleotides, the CDR3 is TGTGCCAGCAGCTTAACCGCTACTAGCACAGATACGCAGTATTTT.

The V call is TRBV19, the J call TRBJ1-2; 7 positions match TRBD1. Germline V gene sequence: CDR1 LNHDA, CDR2 SQIVND (reference sequence). V lost 5 bases and J lost 2; bases outside the gene matches: 5. The CDR3 has 14 residues. CDR3 in amino acids: CASSYQTGNYGYTF. The CDR3 DNA follows: TGTGCCAGTAGTTATCAGACAGGGAACTATGGCTACACCTTC.

The V gene is TRBV28, the J gene TRBJ1-5, with 10 bases identical to TRBD1. CDR3 length: 15 residues. The germline V gene encodes CDR1 MDHEN and CDR2 SYDVKM. V shed 4 bases and J 5 bases; nucleotides not matched to a gene: 5. Here the CDR3 DNA reads TGTGCCAGCAGTTGGGGAGACAGGGGGCATCAGCCCCAGCATTTT. Translation gives CASSWGDRGHQPQHF.

The chain links TRBV27 to TRBJ2-7, with D perhaps TRBD1 or TRBD2 (6 bases each). From germline, CDR1 is MNHEY and CDR2 SMNVEV (reference sequence). V gave up 6 bases and J gave up 6 bases, with 21 bases separating them. There are 15 residues in the CDR3. CDR3 loop: CASSDLRRGVSEQYF. The CDR3 DNA follows: TGTGCCAGCAGCGACCTCCGGAGGGGGGTCAGCGAGCAGTACTTC.

The chain combines TRBV7-8 with TRBJ2-7; no firm D call. The V and J ends lost 6 bases and 0 bases respectively, with 18 bases between them. The CDR3 loop spans 16 amino acids. Germline V gene lookup returns CDR1 SGHVS and CDR2 FQNEAQ. CDR3 bases: TGTGCCAGCAGTTTCATGGGGTTACGAGACTCCTACGAGCAGTACTTC. Its protein product is CASSFMGLRDSYEQYF.

J is TRBJ2-5 and V is TRBV5-1; D may be TRBD2 (5 bases). Germline V gene lookup returns CDR1 SGHRS and CDR2 YFSETQ. V shed 4 bases and J shed 2 bases, with 9 bases lying between them. This CDR3 spans 13 amino acids. CDR3 residues: CASSNGVQETQYF. CDR3 bases: TGCGCCAGCAGCAACGGGGTTCAAGAGACCCAGTACTTC.